This T cell receptor beta chain was identified in a study of blood T cell repertoires in COVID-19. The V gene's germline CDR1 is SGHRS and CDR2 YFSETQ. The CDR3 covers 14 residues. J was trimmed by 7 bases and V by 2 bases; bases with no gene match: 3. Some clones are missing from TCRdb's copy, which holds only in-frame ones; the method was immunoSEQ multiplex PCR. Of around 110,000 clones listed, 75% to 90% are singletons. The specimen sequenced was peripheral blood. The TCR sequence derives from a man between 70 and 80 years old with acute or convalescent COVID-19. The chain uses TRBV5-1 and TRBJ1-6, with TRBD1 matching over 7 bases. The CDR3 sequence: CASSFSGGNSPLHF. The DNA for the CDR3 is TGCGCCAGCAGCTTTTCAGGGGGAAATTCACCCCTCCACTTT.